These 28 T cell receptor beta chains originate from one sample sequenced in a study of identical twins. MiXCR was run by TCRdb on the 5' RACE reads, yielding one entry per CDR3 protein. In the table there are more than 1.5 million distinct CDR3 sequences, roughly a third of which are singletons. Sample: cord blood. These receptors were obtained from a newborn girl in good health.

The chain recombines TRBV19 with TRBJ1-4; 8 bases are shared with TRBD1. J gave up 5 bases and V 6 bases, and 8 bases lay outside the gene matches. Germline CDR1 LNHDA, CDR2 SQIVND (reference sequence). The CDR3 is 15 residues long. CDR3 DNA: TGTGCCAGTAGCCTCGACAGGGGCGGAAATGAAAAACTGTTTTTT. The encoded protein is CASSLDRGGNEKLFF.

V is TRBV20-1 and J is TRBJ1-2; D possibly corresponds to TRBD1 (6 bases). V shed 4 bases and J shed 4 bases, with 13 bases lying between them. CDR1 DFQATT and CDR2 SNEGSKA come from the germline V gene (reference sequence). CDR3 length: 13 residues. This CDR3 reads CSAKGDSRYGYTF. In DNA, the CDR3 is TGCAGTGCTAAGGGGGATTCCCGCTATGGCTACACCTTC.

The chain is built from TRBV12-1 and TRBJ2-4; TRBD1 is the table's D call, not checked against the DNA. TRBV12-1 is an annotated pseudogene. The length of the CDR3 is 16 residues. The CDR3 here is CASSFERLQGSNGQYF. In nucleotides, the CDR3 is TGTGCCAGCAGCTTTGAGCGACTTCAGGGGTCTAATGGGCAGTACTTC.

This clonotype was seen repeatedly, ten times or more. The chain employs TRBV15 and TRBJ2-7; no definite D call. The ends were cut back, 1 base at V and 4 bases at J, with 11 bases in the middle. This CDR3 region has 14 residues. The V gene's germline CDR1 is LNHNV and CDR2 YYDKDF (reference sequence). The CDR3 coding sequence is TGTGCCACCAGCAGAGGTCGGAGTTCGTACGAGCAGTACTTC. Protein sequence: CATSRGRSSYEQYF. Using reference TRBV15 and TRBJ2-7 for the parts outside the CDR3, the full variable domain is DAMVIQNPRYQVTQFGKPVTLSCSQTLNHNVMYWYQQKSSQAPKLLFHYYDKDFNNEADTPDNFQSRRPNTSFCFLDIRSPGLGDTAMYLCATSRGRSSYEQYFGPGTRLTVT.

The gene calls are TRBV5-1 and TRBJ2-7; D is possibly TRBD2 (5 bases). CDR1 SGHRS and CDR2 YFSETQ come from the germline V gene. There are 14 residues in the CDR3. With 2 bases removed from V and 7 bases from J, the gap between germline ends came to 16 bases. The CDR3 bases are TGCGCCAGCAGCTTCCTAGAGGGAGAGGGTGAGCAGTACTTC. This encodes CASSFLEGEGEQYF.

Notes on this clonotype: It may be a read error: a sequence one base away is much more abundant. V usage is TRBV10-3 and J usage is TRBJ2-3; perhaps TRBD2 as D (6 bases). Trimming left V 6 bases short and J 3 bases short, with 10 bases between. CDR1 is ENHRY, CDR2 SYGVKD, per germline. CDR3 length: 13 residues. The CDR3, as DNA: TGTGCCATCAGCCCGGGAGATACAGATACGCAGTATTTT. Amino acid sequence: CAISPGDTDTQYF.

The sample holds many counts of this clonotype. The chain carries TRBV12-3 or TRBV12-4 and TRBJ1-2; no clear D gene. The CDR3 length is 12 residues. V was cut by 7 bases and J by 6 bases, with 12 bases left in between. The CDR3 bases are TGTGCCAGCACTCAGGACCGACATGGCTACACCTTC. Residues: CASTQDRHGYTF.

This clonotype was observed at least ten times. The CDR3 spells CASSQTGTYSTDTQYF. The CDR3 bases are TGTGCCAGCAGCCAAACCGGGACCTATAGCACAGATACGCAGTATTTT. The chain combines TRBV4-2 with TRBJ2-3; the D call may be TRBD1 or TRBD2 (5 bases each). V was shortened by 2 bases and J by 0 bases, with 12 bases between the two germline ends. The CDR3 consists of 16 residues. In germline, CDR1 is LGHNA, CDR2 YNFKEQ.

This clonotype has a count of ten or more. The rearrangement joins TRBV6-5 to TRBJ2-7, with no clear D. Germline loops: CDR1 MNHEY, CDR2 SVGAGI. The germline V and J ends were trimmed by 2 bases and 0 bases, with 5 bases remaining between them. The CDR3 is 13 amino acids. CDR3 amino acids: CASSYDNSYEQYF. The CDR3 DNA is TGTGCCAGCAGTTACGACAACTCCTACGAGCAGTACTTC.

This chain uses TRBV11-2 with TRBJ2-3; tentative D call: TRBD2 (6 bases). The CDR3 covers 14 residues. Germline CDR1 and CDR2: SGHAT and FQNNGV. V shed 7 bases and J shed 4 bases, with 15 bases lying between them. CDR3 DNA sequence: TGTGCCAGCACCGTAGGAGGGTCAGCAGATACGCAGTATTTT. This codes for CASTVGGSADTQYF. The full variable domain, rest sourced from reference TRBV11-2 and TRBJ2-3, is EAGVAQSPRYKIIEKRQSVAFWCNPISGHATLYWYQQILGQGPKLLIQFQNNGVVDDSQLPKDRFSAERLKGVDSTLKIQPAKLEDSAVYLCASTVGGSADTQYFGPGTRLTVL.

This chain links TRBV20-1 with TRBJ2-7; possibly TRBD1 for D (6 bases). This CDR3 contains 13 residues. V lost 7 bases and J 2 bases, leaving 15 bases between the germline ends. CDR1 DFQATT and CDR2 SNEGSKA come from the germline V gene (reference sequence). The CDR3 DNA follows: TGCAGTGTCACAGGGAATCCCACCTACGAGCAGTACTTC. Its translation is CSVTGNPTYEQYF.

The chain joins TRBV28 to TRBJ2-7; D gene uncertain. Looked up from germline, CDR1 is MDHEN and CDR2 is SYDVKM. Trimming took 6 bases from V and 0 from J, leaving 27 bases between them. The CDR3 sequence is 19 residues long. The CDR3 DNA reads as TGTGCCAGCAGGCCCCCCGGAGTTCGATCTCAGTTGAGCTCCTACGAGCAGTACTTC. Translation gives CASRPPGVRSQLSSYEQYF. Full variable domain (missing parts from reference TRBV28 and TRBJ2-7): DVKVTQSSRYLVKRTGEKVFLECVQDMDHENMFWYRQDPGLGLRLIYFSYDVKMKEKGDIPEGYSVSREKKERFSLILESASTNQTSMYLCASRPPGVRSQLSSYEQYFGPGTRLTVT.

The sample holds a few counts of this clonotype. The CDR3 DNA reads TGTGCCAGCAGTTTGAGGCAGGGAAGGCTTCAGCCCCAGCATTTT. Amino acids: CASSLRQGRLQPQHF. The V gene is TRBV12-3 or TRBV12-4, the J gene TRBJ1-5; D may be TRBD1 (5 bases). This CDR3 contains 15 residues. Trimming removed 3 bases at V and 6 bases at J, with 15 bases between.

There are a few counts of this clonotype. V and J are TRBV27 and TRBJ1-6, with D hard to call. Germline V gene lookup returns CDR1 MNHEY and CDR2 SMNVEV (reference sequence). V lost 1 base to trimming and J lost 9 bases, with 13 bases between them. The CDR3 is 15 amino acids. The DNA for the CDR3 is TGTGCCAGCAGTTTATTCCAGAGAGTAGCTTCACCCCTCCACTTT. Its protein product is CASSLFQRVASPLHF.

In this sample, this clonotype turned up a few times. This rearrangement joins TRBV7-2 to TRBJ2-1; 13 nucleotides align to TRBD2. Trimming took 5 bases from V and 9 from J; bases not matched to a gene: 7. This CDR3 has 15 residues. Germline CDR1 reads SGHTA; CDR2 reads FQGNSA. DNA of the CDR3: TGTGCCAGCAGCACAACTAGCGGGAGGGCCTTTGAGCAGTTCTTC. Translated: CASSTTSGRAFEQFF.

This clonotype was counted ten times or more. The chain combines TRBV12-3 or TRBV12-4 with TRBJ1-2, with 8 bases fitting TRBD1. The CDR3 consists of 13 residues. V lost 6 bases, J lost 6 bases, and 6 bases stayed unmatched. The CDR3 DNA is TGTGCCAGCAGCTTCAGGGGGCCGCATGGCTACACCTTC. It is translated as CASSFRGPHGYTF.

This clonotype was seen only a few times. The V gene is TRBV5-1, the J gene TRBJ2-1; 10 nucleotides line up with TRBD1. Germline V CDR1 and CDR2: SGHRS, YFSETQ. V lost 6 bases and J lost 2; bases outside the gene matches: 8. This CDR3 has 16 amino acids. Here the CDR3 DNA reads TGCGCCAGCAACAAACCGGGACAGGGGACCTACAATGAGCAGTTCTTC. Translating it yields CASNKPGQGTYNEQFF. The whole variable domain, remainder taken from reference TRBV5-1 and TRBJ2-1, is KAGVTQTPRYLIKTRGQQVTLSCSPISGHRSVSWYQQTPGQGLQFLFEYFSETQRNKGNFPGRFSGRQFSNSRSEMNVSTLELGDSALYLCASNKPGQGTYNEQFFGPGTRLTVL.

This clonotype came up a few times. CDR3 loop: CASSQVGARTSRQETQYF. The CDR3 DNA sequence: TGCGCCAGCAGCCAAGTAGGGGCAAGGACTAGTAGGCAAGAGACCCAGTACTTC. The chain uses TRBV4-1 and TRBJ2-5; 7 nucleotides line up with TRBD2. The CDR3 length is 18 residues. The V and J ends lost 1 base and 2 bases, in that order; junction bases with no gene match: 13. Looked up from germline, CDR1 is MGHRA and CDR2 is YSYEKL.

This clonotype turned up a few times. V is TRBV7-2 and J is TRBJ2-4, with TRBD2 matching over 8 bases. There are 17 residues in the CDR3. The germline CDR1 and CDR2 sequences are SGHTA and FQGNSA. Trimming removed 5 bases from V and 2 bases from J; junction bases left unmatched: 11. The CDR3 region is CASSAFGGGLSKNIQYF. CDR3 DNA sequence: TGTGCCAGCAGCGCCTTTGGCGGGGGGCTCTCCAAAAACATTCAGTACTTC.

The rearrangement uses TRBV29-1 and TRBJ2-5, with TRBD1 identical over 8 bases. The end of the DNA is better explained by TRBJ2-7, so the J call may be wrong. The CDR3 is 14 residues long. Germline-derived CDR1 and CDR2 are SQVTM and ANQGSEA. CDR3 nucleotide sequence: TGCAGCGTTGACCCCGGGACAGGCGTCGACGAGCAGTACTTC. It translates to CSVDPGTGVDEQYF.

This chain joins TRBV20-1 and TRBJ2-1; 7 nucleotides agree with TRBD2. Germline V CDR1 and CDR2: DFQATT, SNEGSKA (reference sequence). The CDR3 covers 13 residues. Trimming cost V 5 bases and J 1 base; bases outside gene matches: 2. CDR3 in amino acids: CSAWRGSYNEQFF. The CDR3 coding sequence is TGCAGTGCTTGGCGGGGGTCCTACAATGAGCAGTTCTTC.

This clonotype was seen repeatedly, ten times or more. The chain carries TRBV9 and TRBJ2-3; D is unclear. V dropped 4 bases and J dropped 2 bases, with 5 bases sitting between them. Germline V CDR1 and CDR2: SGDLS, YYNGEE. The length of the CDR3 is 12 residues. DNA for the CDR3: TGTGCCAGCAGCATAATCACAGATACGCAGTATTTT. Translating it yields CASSIITDTQYF.

The chain couples TRBV4-1 to TRBJ2-1; the match to TRBD2 covers 7 bases. The CDR3 totals 17 residues. With 1 base clipped from V and 4 bases from J, the junction kept 10 bases outside the gene matches. CDR1 MGHRA and CDR2 YSYEKL come from the germline V gene. The DNA of the CDR3 is TGCGCCAGCAGCCAAGTTCTCGCGGGAGTGAGGTACAATGAGCAGTTCTTC. Protein product: CASSQVLAGVRYNEQFF.

V gene TRBV11-2 combines with J gene TRBJ2-1, with 7 nucleotides matching TRBD2. V shed 1 base and J 7 bases; nucleotides not matched to a gene: 10. CDR1 and CDR2 (germline): SGHAT, FQNNGV. This CDR3 has 16 amino acids. The CDR3 protein is CASSLVALAGLNEQFF. The CDR3 DNA reads as TGTGCCAGCAGCTTAGTTGCCTTAGCGGGTTTAAATGAGCAGTTCTTC. Full variable domain (rest looked up from reference TRBV11-2 and TRBJ2-1): EAGVAQSPRYKIIEKRQSVAFWCNPISGHATLYWYQQILGQGPKLLIQFQNNGVVDDSQLPKDRFSAERLKGVDSTLKIQPAKLEDSAVYLCASSLVALAGLNEQFFGPGTRLTVL.

This clonotype has only a few counts. V and J are TRBV29-1 and TRBJ1-2, with a weak D call TRBD1 (6 bases). The germline gives CDR1 SQVTM, CDR2 ANQGSEA. This CDR3 is 13 amino acids long. The V end was cut by 1 base, the J end by 7 bases, with 13 bases between. In DNA form, the CDR3 reads TGCAGCGTTGAAGGTTGGGGGCTAGGTGGCTACACCTTC. This codes for CSVEGWGLGGYTF.

This clonotype has just a few counts. V usage is TRBV2 and J usage is TRBJ1-1; perhaps TRBD1 as D (5 bases). The CDR3 covers 13 residues. The V and J ends lost 6 bases and 1 base respectively, with 9 bases between them. Per germline, CDR1 SNHLY and CDR2 FYNNEI. Here the CDR3 reads CASRGDRNTEAFF. In nucleotides, the CDR3 is TGTGCCAGCAGAGGCGACAGGAACACTGAAGCTTTCTTT.

This clonotype showed up just a few times. The CDR3, as DNA: TGTGCCAGCAGCCCATCCGGGACTAGCGCCTACAATGAGCAGTACTTC. As protein: CASSPSGTSAYNEQYF. This chain uses TRBV28 with TRBJ2-1; 10 bases line up with TRBD2. The DNA end favors TRBJ2-7, so the J call may be wrong. The CDR3 consists of 16 residues. The germline CDR1 and CDR2 sequences are MDHEN and SYDVKM.

This clonotype was observed a few times. In nucleotides, the CDR3 is TGTGCCAGCAGCTCACTAGCCTACCCTTCGAACACCGGGGAGCTGTTTTTT. This encodes CASSSLAYPSNTGELFF. The chain carries TRBV13 and TRBJ2-2, with D maybe TRBD2 (6 bases). This CDR3 region has 17 residues. CDR1 and CDR2 from the germline V gene are PRHDT and FYEKMQ (reference sequence). The V gene lost 4 bases and the J gene lost 0 bases, with 15 bases spanning the gap.